This T cell receptor beta chain was sequenced during a study of shared clonotypes between healthy human individuals (dated by TCRdb to about 2020). Looking at the study overall: Two women and a few men aged 18 to 49 years were included in the cohort. For each donor, CD4 naive and CD4 memory were each given three plates, CD8 naive was given two plates, and CD8 memory was given one plate. To estimate repertoire size and how much clonotype sharing occurs between individuals, the study deeply sequenced the blood TCR repertoires of five or six healthy adults. To increase sequencing depth and limit assay-specific biases, different laboratories used diverse techniques to prepare libraries and sequence TCR repertoires. Per donor, leukapheresis produced somewhere between about 0.8 and 9 billion PBMCs. Overall results and qualifications from the work: Because the study included a small number of donors, the genetic and exposure-history diversity represented was limited. Sharing across a few donors was observed for around 5% of naive CD4, less than 4% of naive CD8, over 2% of memory CD4, and around 0.4% of memory CD8 clonotypes. Sampling was restricted to blood, and TCR repertoires in tissue are likely to differ from TCR repertoires in blood. Larger estimated clonotype richness was generally found for naive subsets than for memory subsets. Clonotypes shared by all four sorted-subset donors showed higher generation probabilities than non-shared clonotypes. Rarefaction of sorted-subset datasets indicated incomplete sequencing despite the large sequencing depth. Pairwise subsampling indicated that sequencing depth was expected to affect the degree of clonotype sharing among donors.

Turning to this clone: It lacks a known antigen. No base quality values were provided; no much bigger clone lies one nucleotide off.

Using the deep immunoSEQ assay, TCR CDR3 regions were amplified from genomic DNA by multiplex PCR. For each cell subset, the extracted genomic DNA was distributed evenly across all wells of several immunoSEQ 96-well plates, and each plate served as one replicate. Each replicate PCR for sorted subsets received roughly 200 ng genomic DNA, equal to roughly 30,000 T cell genomes. Purified libraries were measured with a Qubit 3.0 fluorometer, size-checked on a Bioanalyzer 2100, and measured again with the KAPA Library Quantification kit. Each immunoSEQ 96-well plate was sequenced on its own single-read 150-cycle Illumina NextSeq 550 flow cell. In the original analysis: The immunoSEQ output contained only junctional sequences without quality scores, so filtering could not match that applied to full-length reads. To assign V/J genes and CDR3, sequences were annotated against IMGT germline references using PyIR, a Python wrapper for IgBLAST v1.9. Reads were filtered out if the reads had weak V/J assignments (E-value above 1e-6), no CDR3, stop codons, out-of-frame junctions, or ambiguous translated residues. V3J clonotypes were defined by identical inferred V gene, J gene, and CDR3 amino acid sequence. To compute the percentage overlap between repertoires, the number of shared unique clonotypes was divided by the size of the smaller repertoire. RTK rarefaction, the Chao1 estimator, and Recon v2.1 estimates of unobserved clonotypes were used to assess repertoire richness. For all TCRbeta clonotypes obtained by the gDNA method from a handful of donors, generation probabilities were computed with OLGA. This immuneACCESS table, as held by TCRdb, lists in-frame sequences with V and J called but not all clones. Of the missing ones, under half trace to an unresolved V gene in checked studies; the others have no known cause. V and J calls and clone size are those listed in that table; D and trimming were worked out from the DNA. The table for this sample lists some 2,100,000 clones; around 93% of them were counted only once. The ten largest clones represent about 1.8% of the sample.

CD8 naive samples were CD45RO-negative cells positively selected for CCR7, giving a CD45RA+CCR7+ population that excluded TemRA cells. The donors were healthy, HIV-negative adults who had no recently reported acute infections or vaccinations. All donors were Caucasian adults living in Nashville, Tennessee, USA. After blood collection by leukapheresis, PBMCs were isolated using Ficoll-Histopaque density gradient centrifugation and then cryopreserved in the vapor phase of liquid nitrogen. Analytical flow cytometry was used to check the purity and quantity of every magnetically sorted T cell population. Genomic DNA was isolated from each sorted fraction and quantified by UV absorbance on a Nanodrop 2000c. This receptor was taken from a man in his late teens or twenties in good health. Some clones in this sample may be carry-over from other donors' samples. Sequencing was performed on naive CD8+ T cells from PBMCs. The cell subset or site label, read with the paper, signifies: CD45RA+CCR7+.

The nucleotide sequence is given as TGTGCCACCAGCCACCGACAGAGCTCCTACAATGAGCAGTTCTTC. Its protein product is CATSHRQSSYNEQFF. The V and J genes are TRBV15 and TRBJ2-1, with TRBD1 tentatively as D gene (5 bases match). The CDR3 starts with the cysteine, ends with the phenylalanine, and has 15 residues. Only the CDR3 DNA stays, 45 bases, in frame from base 1. According to the germline V gene (reference sequence), CDR1 reads LNHNV and CDR2 reads YYDKDF. The junction shows trimming of 5 bases on V and 0 bases on J, plus 11 bases between the germline ends.